These 27 T cell receptor beta chains were all obtained from the same sample, sequenced in a study of regulatory T cells in long-lasting Graves disease. Building of the TCR beta libraries involved iRepertoire HTBI primers and Arm-PCR of CDR3 regions. From the multiplex PCR reads, TCRdb called clonotypes with MiXCR, one entry per CDR3 protein. The sample has approximately 470,000 distinct CDR3 sequences, 16% seen once. The time point here: newly diagnosed GD, antithyroid drugs for less than 3 months. PBMC-extracted RNA yielded the TCR library. These data were likewise used in another study, on T cells in Graves' hyperthyroidism and ophthalmopathy.

The specimen was peripheral blood mononuclear cells (PBMCs), collected at new diagnosis, from a patient treated with antithyroid drugs. These TCRs come from a man aged 35 to 55 with Graves disease.

The chain is built from TRBV7-2 and TRBJ2-7; tentative D call: TRBD2 (5 bases). The V end was cut by 7 bases, the J end by 7 bases, with 11 bases between. The CDR3 contains 11 residues. Germline-derived CDR1 and CDR2 are SGHTA and FQGNSA. CDR3 sequence: CASTPRGEQYF. The CDR3 DNA sequence: TGTGCCAGCACCCCCCGCGGGGAGCAGTACTTC. Using reference TRBV7-2 and TRBJ2-7 for the parts outside the CDR3, the full variable domain is GAGVSQSPSNKVTEKGKDVELRCDPISGHTALYWYRQSLGQGLEFLIYFQGNSAPDKSGLPSDRFSAERTGGSVSTLTIQRTQQEDSAVYLCASTPRGEQYFGPGTRLTVT.

The rearrangement uses TRBV20-1 and TRBJ1-5, with a possible D match to TRBD1 (6 bases). Trimming took 1 base from V and 6 from J, leaving 13 bases between them. Germline V CDR1 and CDR2: DFQATT, SNEGSKA (reference sequence). The CDR3 is 14 amino acids. In nucleotides, the CDR3 is TGCAGTGCTAGAGCGGGTGGGGGCGGTCAGCCCCAGCATTTT. Protein product: CSARAGGGGQPQHF.

There are a few counts of this clonotype. V and J are TRBV27 and TRBJ2-7; weak D call: TRBD2 (5 bases). This CDR3 comprises 13 residues. With 3 bases removed from V and 5 bases from J, the gap between germline ends came to 11 bases. Germline CDR1 and CDR2: MNHEY and SMNVEV (reference sequence). As DNA, the CDR3 is TGTGCCAGCAGTTTCAACGGGGAGCACGAGCAGTACTTC. Protein: CASSFNGEHEQYF.

At least ten counts were recorded for this clonotype. The rearrangement joins TRBV28 to TRBJ1-1, with a possible D match to TRBD1 (5 bases). V was pared by 4 bases and J by 1 base, with 16 bases between. The CDR3 covers 16 residues. Germline-derived CDR1 and CDR2 are MDHEN and SYDVKM. DNA for the CDR3: TGTGCCAGCAGTTCCCCCAGGGAGTCAAGGAACACTGAAGCTTTCTTT. Encoded protein: CASSSPRESRNTEAFF.

The chain links TRBV5-1 to TRBJ2-2; possibly TRBD2 for D (6 bases). Trimming cost V 4 bases and J 7 bases, with 17 bases left between them. The CDR3 contains 15 residues. From germline, CDR1 is SGHRS and CDR2 YFSETQ. CDR3 loop: CASSQEAGSDGELFF. The CDR3 DNA is TGCGCCAGCAGCCAGGAGGCGGGATCGGACGGGGAGCTGTTTTTT.

The V gene is TRBV6-1, the J gene TRBJ2-1; TRBD1 aligns across 7 bases. The CDR3 is 15 amino acids. V lost 5 bases and J lost 2; bases outside the gene matches: 6. Germline values: CDR1 MNHNS, CDR2 SASEGT. Here the CDR3 DNA reads TGTGCCAGCAGTCCCAACAGGGGTCCCTACAATGAGCAGTTCTTC. Protein sequence: CASSPNRGPYNEQFF.

This clonotype was observed a handful of times. The chain is built from TRBV6-2 or TRBV6-3 and TRBJ1-4; the D is unclear. The CDR3 is 13 residues long. Trimming removed 6 bases at V and 8 bases at J, with 13 bases between. Germline V gives CDR1 MNHEY, CDR2 SVGEGT. The CDR3 reads CASRGRIGEKLFF. CDR3 sequence (DNA): TGTGCCAGCAGAGGGAGGATCGGAGAAAAACTGTTTTTT.

The genes are TRBV20-1 and TRBJ2-1, with 16 bases matching TRBD2. V was pared by 0 bases and J by 7 bases, with 9 bases of the junction left unmatched. This CDR3 has 18 amino acids. The germline V gene has CDR1 DFQATT and CDR2 SNEGSKA (reference sequence). The CDR3 here is CSAREMGLAGGVGNEQFF. The CDR3 nucleotides are TGCAGTGCTAGAGAGATGGGACTAGCGGGAGGGGTGGGAAATGAGCAGTTCTTC.

This clonotype was observed at least ten times. This chain connects TRBV28 to TRBJ2-7; weak D call: TRBD1 (6 bases). The CDR3 contains 14 residues. The V gene's germline CDR1 is MDHEN and CDR2 SYDVKM. V lost 7 bases, J lost 6 bases, and 19 bases lay in between. CDR3 sequence (DNA): TGTGCCAGCAAGCCGGGACAACTAATTGCCGAGCAGTACTTC. Its protein is CASKPGQLIAEQYF.

This clonotype was seen many times. V gene TRBV7-2 combines with J gene TRBJ2-3, with D perhaps being TRBD1 or TRBD2 (5 bases each). CDR1 and CDR2 (germline): SGHTA, FQGNSA. The CDR3 totals 17 residues. V lost 4 bases and J 0 bases, leaving 17 bases between the germline ends. Here the CDR3 reads CASSSLAGTHSTDTQYF. In DNA, the CDR3 is TGTGCCAGCAGCTCGTTGGCCGGGACCCACAGCACAGATACGCAGTATTTT.

This clonotype was counted at least ten times. The chain employs TRBV10-3 and TRBJ2-4; D is unresolved. Trimming stripped 3 bases from V and 2 bases from J, with 8 bases between. CDR1 is ENHRY and CDR2 is SYGVKD in the germline V gene. The CDR3 covers 14 residues. The CDR3 nucleotides are TGTGCCATCAGTGACCCAGCATCCAAAAACATTCAGTACTTC. Translated: CAISDPASKNIQYF.

This chain joins TRBV20-1 and TRBJ1-6; D is unresolved. This CDR3 region has 14 residues. The V end was cut by 3 bases, the J end by 3 bases, with 9 bases between. Germline V gene lookup returns CDR1 DFQATT and CDR2 SNEGSKA (reference sequence). CDR3 region: CSARVASYNSPLHF. The DNA for the CDR3 is TGCAGTGCTAGGGTGGCCAGCTATAATTCACCCCTCCACTTT.

This clonotype was seen ten or more times. The V call is TRBV6-2 or TRBV6-3, the J call TRBJ2-3, with D perhaps matching TRBD1 (6 bases). The germline V gene has CDR1 MNHEY and CDR2 SVGEGT. This CDR3 region has 16 residues. Trimming took off 6 bases at V and 2 bases at J, with 18 bases between the two ends. The CDR3 bases are TGTGCCAGCAGACCTACACCGGGACACTACACAGATACGCAGTATTTT. Protein: CASRPTPGHYTDTQYF.

This clonotype was observed a handful of times. The chain joins TRBV29-1 to TRBJ2-5, with a tentative D call TRBD2 (5 bases). This CDR3 is built from 12 residues. CDR1 and CDR2 from the germline V gene are SQVTM and ANQGSEA. Trimming removed 3 bases at V and 2 bases at J, with 7 bases between. CDR3 protein: CSVEGAQETQYF. The CDR3 nucleotides read TGCAGCGTTGAGGGAGCACAAGAGACCCAGTACTTC.

The chain is built from TRBV7-8 and TRBJ2-2; the match to TRBD2 covers 10 bases. The CDR3 totals 17 residues. The trim removed 1 base at V and 6 bases at J, leaving 8 bases unmatched. Germline lookup yields CDR1 SGHVS and CDR2 FQNEAQ. The CDR3 coding sequence is TGTGCCAGCAGCTTAGGGGGACTAGCGAGTCCCTCCGGGGAGCTGTTTTTT. This encodes CASSLGGLASPSGELFF.

The table lists this clonotype with many counts. The J gene is TRBJ2-1, the V gene TRBV12-3 or TRBV12-4; no firm D call. V lost 6 bases and J lost 1, with 10 bases in between. The CDR3 has 14 amino acids. The CDR3 loop reads CASRPRRSYNEQFF. The CDR3 bases are TGTGCCAGCAGGCCCAGACGGTCCTACAATGAGCAGTTCTTC.

This clonotype was observed many times. The J gene is TRBJ2-7, the V gene TRBV3-1, with D uncertain. The CDR3 consists of 17 residues. Germline V CDR1 and CDR2: LGHDT, YNNKEL (reference sequence). Trimming pared 0 bases from V and 0 bases from J, leaving 15 bases between. The CDR3, as DNA: TGTGCCAGCAGCCAAGATGTAGGACGGAAAAACTCCTACGAGCAGTACTTC. This gives the protein CASSQDVGRKNSYEQYF.

A few counts support this clonotype. The chain joins TRBV4-1 to TRBJ1-1, with D perhaps matching TRBD1 (5 bases). This CDR3 has 15 residues. V shed 1 base and J shed 4 bases, with 13 bases lying between them. The V gene's germline CDR1 is MGHRA and CDR2 YSYEKL. The CDR3 is CASSQGRPGGTEAFF. CDR3 DNA sequence: TGCGCCAGCAGCCAAGGAAGACCCGGGGGCACTGAAGCTTTCTTT.

The rearrangement links TRBV28 to TRBJ2-3, with 10 bases lining up with TRBD2. The CDR3 is made up of 12 amino acids. Germline trimming cut 6 bases from V and 15 bases from J; bases unmatched to any gene: 9. Germline CDR1 is MDHEN and CDR2 is SYDVKM. The CDR3 loop is CASSHSGTSEYF. The CDR3 DNA sequence: TGTGCCAGCAGCCACTCCGGGACTAGCGAATATTTT.

This clonotype has only a few counts. The chain combines TRBV24-1 with TRBJ2-2; no firm D call. This CDR3 has 12 residues. CDR1 KGHDR and CDR2 SFDVKD come from the germline V gene. Trimming stripped 7 bases from V and 3 bases from J, with 5 bases between. In nucleotides, the CDR3 is TGTGCCACCAGCGCCTACACCGGGGAGCTGTTTTTT. Encoded protein: CATSAYTGELFF.

This clonotype was found a few times. V is TRBV7-9 and J is TRBJ2-1, with a weak D call TRBD2 (6 bases). V was cut by 5 bases and J by 9 bases, with 14 bases left in between. The CDR3 runs 13 residues. Germline V gene data show CDR1 as SEHNR and CDR2 as FQNEAQ (reference sequence). Here the CDR3 DNA reads TGTGCCAGCAGCCCACTCGGAGGGCGTGAGCAGTTCTTC. Translation: CASSPLGGREQFF.

This clonotype was seen many times. This chain links TRBV11-2 with TRBJ2-1, with D hard to call. Deletions cut 3 bases from V and 8 bases from J, with 14 bases between. The CDR3 has 14 amino acids. Per the germline V gene, CDR1 is SGHAT and CDR2 is FQNNGV. The CDR3 spells CASSFERSSYEQFF. CDR3 in DNA: TGTGCCAGCAGCTTCGAAAGATCTAGTTATGAGCAGTTCTTC.

This clonotype was picked up many times. This rearrangement joins TRBV7-2 to TRBJ2-1, with D unclear. This CDR3 comprises 12 residues. V was trimmed by 5 bases and J by 10 bases, leaving 12 bases between them. Germline V CDR1 and CDR2: SGHTA, FQGNSA. The CDR3 loop reads CASSRTAIEQFF. CDR3 DNA sequence: TGTGCCAGCAGCAGGACGGCAATCGAGCAGTTCTTC.

Ten or more counts support this clonotype. The genes are TRBV20-1 and TRBJ2-7; TRBD1 matches at 10 bases. Germline trimming cut 6 bases from V and 6 bases from J; bases unmatched to any gene: 5. The length of the CDR3 is 12 residues. The germline gives CDR1 DFQATT, CDR2 SNEGSKA (reference sequence). This CDR3 reads CSASGTGVEQYF. CDR3 sequence (DNA): TGCAGTGCCTCCGGGACAGGGGTCGAGCAGTACTTC.

This clonotype was picked up many times. The chain recombines TRBV20-1 with TRBJ2-1; 9 bases fit TRBD2. The CDR3 contains 16 residues. Germline V gives CDR1 DFQATT, CDR2 SNEGSKA (reference sequence). The V and J ends lost 3 bases and 5 bases, in that order; junction bases with no gene match: 11. For the CDR3, the DNA is TGCAGTGCTAGGAGAGACCTAGCGGGAACCAACAATGAGCAGTTCTTC. Translated, it gives CSARRDLAGTNNEQFF.

In its sample, this clonotype was seen many times. The chain links TRBV2 to TRBJ2-1, with TRBD1 as a possible D gene (8 bases). V was clipped by 5 bases and J by 4 bases, with 15 bases between them. The CDR3 is made up of 15 amino acids. CDR1 SNHLY and CDR2 FYNNEI come from the germline V gene. The CDR3: CASSPHRGGYNEQFF. The DNA of the CDR3 is TGTGCCAGCAGTCCCCACAGGGGGGGGTACAATGAGCAGTTCTTC. Filled out from reference TRBV2 and TRBJ2-1, the complete variable domain reads EPEVTQTPSHQVTQMGQEVILRCVPISNHLYFYWYRQILGQKVEFLVSFYNNEISEKSEIFDDQFSVERPDGSNFTLKIRSTKLEDSAMYFCASSPHRGGYNEQFFGPGTRLTVL.

V is TRBV20-1 and J is TRBJ2-1; no definite D call. Germline V gene sequence: CDR1 DFQATT, CDR2 SNEGSKA (reference sequence). Trimming took off 4 bases at V and 5 bases at J, with 9 bases between the two ends. The CDR3 consists of 12 residues. The CDR3 coding sequence is TGCAGTGCTAATGGATCGGACAATGAGCAGTTCTTC. This translates into CSANGSDNEQFF.